This T cell receptor (beta chain) was recorded in a study of response to subunit inactivated influenza vaccine. Whole-study findings and limits: Each seasonal influenza vaccination recruits few new T cells, the authors suggested.

This CDR3 region has 16 residues. In germline, CDR1 is DFQATT, CDR2 SNEGSKA (reference sequence). TCRdb re-called the RT-PCR reads with MiXCR, one entry per CDR3 protein. The sample carries some 180,000 distinct CDR3 sequences, around 9.2% recorded once. On this clonotype itself: Its target is unknown. The junction shows a germline mismatch at one end, possibly a read error.

This chain connects TRBV20-1 to TRBJ1-2; the match to TRBD1 covers 7 bases. This sequence was found in a man aged 45-65 years who received an inactivated influenza vaccine. The sequencing used non-naive T cells sorted from PBMCs, collected on the day of vaccination. This CDR3 reads CSARPPGTELGYGYIF. Here the CDR3 DNA reads TGCAGTGCTAGGCCCCCGGGGACAGAGCTCGGCTATGGCTACATCTTC.